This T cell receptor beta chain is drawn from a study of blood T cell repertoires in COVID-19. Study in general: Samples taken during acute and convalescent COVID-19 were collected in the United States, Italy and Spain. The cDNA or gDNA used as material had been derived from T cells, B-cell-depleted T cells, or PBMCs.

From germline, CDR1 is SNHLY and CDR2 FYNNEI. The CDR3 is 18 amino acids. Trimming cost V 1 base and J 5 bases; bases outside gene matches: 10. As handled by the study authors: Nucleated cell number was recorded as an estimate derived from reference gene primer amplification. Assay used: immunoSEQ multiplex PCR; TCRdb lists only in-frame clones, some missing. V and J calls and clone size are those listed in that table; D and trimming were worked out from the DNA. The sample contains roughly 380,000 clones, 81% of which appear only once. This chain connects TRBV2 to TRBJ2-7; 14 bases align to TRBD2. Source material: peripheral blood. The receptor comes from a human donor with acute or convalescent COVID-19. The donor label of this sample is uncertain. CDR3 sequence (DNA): TGTGCCAGCAGTGAAGTAATGGGATGGGGACTAGCGGGAGACGAGCAGTACTTC. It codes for CASSEVMGWGLAGDEQYF.